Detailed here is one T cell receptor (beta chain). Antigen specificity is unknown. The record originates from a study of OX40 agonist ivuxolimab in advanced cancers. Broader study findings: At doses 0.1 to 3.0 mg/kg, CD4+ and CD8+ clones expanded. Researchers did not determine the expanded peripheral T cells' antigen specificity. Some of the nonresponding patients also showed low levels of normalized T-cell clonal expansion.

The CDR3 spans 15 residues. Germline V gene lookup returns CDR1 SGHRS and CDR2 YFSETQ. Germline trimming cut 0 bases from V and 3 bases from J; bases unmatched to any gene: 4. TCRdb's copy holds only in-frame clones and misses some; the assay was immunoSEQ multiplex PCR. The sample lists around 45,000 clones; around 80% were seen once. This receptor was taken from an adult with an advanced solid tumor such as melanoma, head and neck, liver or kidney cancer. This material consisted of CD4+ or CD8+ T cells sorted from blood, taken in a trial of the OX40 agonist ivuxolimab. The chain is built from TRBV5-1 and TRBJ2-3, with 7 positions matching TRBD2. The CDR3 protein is CASSLGGRSTDTQYF. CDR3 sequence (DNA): TGCGCCAGCAGCTTGGGCGGGAGATCGACAGATACGCAGTATTTT.